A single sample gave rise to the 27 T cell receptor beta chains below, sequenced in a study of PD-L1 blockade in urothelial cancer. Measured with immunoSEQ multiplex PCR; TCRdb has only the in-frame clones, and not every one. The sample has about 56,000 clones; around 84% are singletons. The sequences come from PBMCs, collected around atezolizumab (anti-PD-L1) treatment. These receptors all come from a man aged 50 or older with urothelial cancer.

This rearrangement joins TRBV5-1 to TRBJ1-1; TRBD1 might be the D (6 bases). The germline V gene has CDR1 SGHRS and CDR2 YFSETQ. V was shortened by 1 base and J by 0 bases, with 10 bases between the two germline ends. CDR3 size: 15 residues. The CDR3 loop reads CASSLSGTMNTEAFF. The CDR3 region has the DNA TGCGCCAGCAGCTTGTCCGGGACAATGAACACTGAAGCTTTCTTT.

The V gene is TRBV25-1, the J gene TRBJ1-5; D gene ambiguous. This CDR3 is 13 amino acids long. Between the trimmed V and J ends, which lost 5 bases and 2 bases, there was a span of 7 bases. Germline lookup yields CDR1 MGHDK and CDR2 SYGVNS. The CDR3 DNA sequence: TGTGCCAGCAGTCGGAGTGGCAATCAGCCCCAGCATTTT. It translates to CASSRSGNQPQHF.

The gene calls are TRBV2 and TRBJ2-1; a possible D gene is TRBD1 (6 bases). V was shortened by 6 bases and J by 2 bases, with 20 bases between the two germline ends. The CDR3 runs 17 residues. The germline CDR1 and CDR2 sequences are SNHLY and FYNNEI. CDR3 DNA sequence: TGTGCCAGCAGCGCCCCGTGGGGACACCTAACCTACAATGAGCAGTTCTTC. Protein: CASSAPWGHLTYNEQFF.

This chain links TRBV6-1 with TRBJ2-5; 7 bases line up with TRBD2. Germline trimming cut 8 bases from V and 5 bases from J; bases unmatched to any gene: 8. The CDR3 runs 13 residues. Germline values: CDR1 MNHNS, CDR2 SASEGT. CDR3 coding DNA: TGTGCCAGCGGGCCGTTGGGGGGGGAGACCCAGTACTTC. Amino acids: CASGPLGGETQYF.

This chain's CDR3 is CASSRQGSFTEAFF. The CDR3 DNA follows: TGTGCCAGCAGCCGTCAGGGATCGTTCACTGAAGCTTTCTTT. The genes are TRBV7-2 and TRBJ1-1; D might be TRBD1 (5 bases). Germline V gene sequence: CDR1 SGHTA, CDR2 FQGNSA. Trimming removed 5 bases at V and 4 bases at J, with 14 bases between. This CDR3 region has 14 residues.

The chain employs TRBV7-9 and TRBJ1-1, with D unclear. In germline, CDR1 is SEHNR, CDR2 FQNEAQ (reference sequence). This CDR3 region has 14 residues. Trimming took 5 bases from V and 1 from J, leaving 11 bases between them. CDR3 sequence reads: CASSAGEQNTEAFF. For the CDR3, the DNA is TGTGCCAGCAGCGCGGGAGAGCAGAACACTGAAGCTTTCTTT.

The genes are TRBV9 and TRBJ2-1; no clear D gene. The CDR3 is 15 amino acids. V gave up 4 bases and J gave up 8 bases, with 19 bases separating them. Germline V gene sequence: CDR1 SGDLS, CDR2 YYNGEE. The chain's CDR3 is CASSHGNPGFDEQFF. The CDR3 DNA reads TGTGCCAGCAGCCATGGAAACCCGGGTTTTGATGAGCAGTTCTTC.

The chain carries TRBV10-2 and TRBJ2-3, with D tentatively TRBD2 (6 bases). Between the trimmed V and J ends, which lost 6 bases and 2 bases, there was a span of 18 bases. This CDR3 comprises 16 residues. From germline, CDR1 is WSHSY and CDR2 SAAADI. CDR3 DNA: TGCGCCAGCAGCGCTACGACTAGTTATTTCACAGATACGCAGTATTTT. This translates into CASSATTSYFTDTQYF.

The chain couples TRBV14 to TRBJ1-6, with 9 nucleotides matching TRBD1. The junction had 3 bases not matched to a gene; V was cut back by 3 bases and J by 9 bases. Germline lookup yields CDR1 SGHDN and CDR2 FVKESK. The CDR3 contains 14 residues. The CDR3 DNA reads TGTGCCAGCAGCCAGGGGACAGGGATTTCACCCCTCCACTTT. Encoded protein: CASSQGTGISPLHF.

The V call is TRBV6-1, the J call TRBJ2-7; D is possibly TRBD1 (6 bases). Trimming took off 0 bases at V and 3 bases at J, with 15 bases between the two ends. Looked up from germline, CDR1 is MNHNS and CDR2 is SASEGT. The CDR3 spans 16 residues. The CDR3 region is CASSEAEGHYHYEQYF. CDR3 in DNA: TGTGCCAGCAGTGAAGCAGAGGGACACTATCACTACGAGCAGTACTTC.

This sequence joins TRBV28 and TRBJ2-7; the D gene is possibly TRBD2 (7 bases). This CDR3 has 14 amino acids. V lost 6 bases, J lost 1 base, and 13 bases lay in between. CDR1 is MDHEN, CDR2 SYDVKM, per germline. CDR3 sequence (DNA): TGTGCCAGCAGGGGGGGCGGGGGTTCCTACGAGCAGTACTTC. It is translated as CASRGGGGSYEQYF.

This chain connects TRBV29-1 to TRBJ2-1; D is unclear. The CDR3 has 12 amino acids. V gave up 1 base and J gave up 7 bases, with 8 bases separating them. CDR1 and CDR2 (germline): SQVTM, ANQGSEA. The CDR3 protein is CSVEVLWNEQFF. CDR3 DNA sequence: TGCAGCGTTGAAGTACTTTGGAATGAGCAGTTCTTC.

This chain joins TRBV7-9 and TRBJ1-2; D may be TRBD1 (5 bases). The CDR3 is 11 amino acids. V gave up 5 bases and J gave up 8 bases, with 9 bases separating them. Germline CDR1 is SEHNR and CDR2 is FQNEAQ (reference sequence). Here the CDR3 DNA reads TGTGCCAGCAGCCACGGGGGGGGCTACACCTTC. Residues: CASSHGGGYTF.

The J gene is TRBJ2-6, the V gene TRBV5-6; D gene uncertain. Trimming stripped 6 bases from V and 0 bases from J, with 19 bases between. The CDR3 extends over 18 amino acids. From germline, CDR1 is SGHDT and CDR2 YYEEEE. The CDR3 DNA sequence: TGTGCCAGCAACGCCCCCGGCGGAGTAAACTCTGGGGCCAACGTCCTGACTTTC. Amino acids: CASNAPGGVNSGANVLTF.

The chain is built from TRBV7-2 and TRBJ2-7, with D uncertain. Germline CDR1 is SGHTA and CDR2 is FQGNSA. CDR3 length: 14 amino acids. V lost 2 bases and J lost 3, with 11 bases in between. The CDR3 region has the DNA TGTGCCAGCAGCTTAAACCCTACCCTCTACGAGCAGTACTTC. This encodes CASSLNPTLYEQYF.

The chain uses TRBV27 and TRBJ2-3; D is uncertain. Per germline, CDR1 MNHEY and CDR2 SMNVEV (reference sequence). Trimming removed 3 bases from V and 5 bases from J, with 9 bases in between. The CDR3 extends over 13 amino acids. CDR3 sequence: CASSFLYGDTQYF. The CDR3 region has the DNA TGTGCCAGCAGTTTCCTGTACGGAGATACGCAGTATTTT.

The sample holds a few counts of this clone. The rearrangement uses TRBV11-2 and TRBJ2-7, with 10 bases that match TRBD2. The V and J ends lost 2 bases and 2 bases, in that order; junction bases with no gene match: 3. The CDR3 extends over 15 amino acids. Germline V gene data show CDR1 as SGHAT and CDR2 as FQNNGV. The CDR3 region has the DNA TGTGCCAGCAGCTTAACAGCGGGAGGGCCCTACGAGCAGTACTTC. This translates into CASSLTAGGPYEQYF.

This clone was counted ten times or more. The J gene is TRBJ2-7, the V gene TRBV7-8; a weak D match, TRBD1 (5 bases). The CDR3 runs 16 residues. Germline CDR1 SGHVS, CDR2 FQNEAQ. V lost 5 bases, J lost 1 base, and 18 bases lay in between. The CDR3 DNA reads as TGTGCCAGCAGCCCCGTAGGGGCGTTCGGGTCCTACGAGCAGTACTTC. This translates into CASSPVGAFGSYEQYF.

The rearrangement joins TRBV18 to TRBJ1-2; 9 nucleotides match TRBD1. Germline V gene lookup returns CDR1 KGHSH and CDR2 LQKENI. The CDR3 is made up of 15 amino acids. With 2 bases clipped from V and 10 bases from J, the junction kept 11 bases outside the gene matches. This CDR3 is CASSPSQGAGTLYTF. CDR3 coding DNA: TGTGCCAGCTCACCATCACAGGGGGCCGGGACCCTCTACACCTTC. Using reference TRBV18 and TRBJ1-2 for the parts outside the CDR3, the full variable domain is NAGVMQNPRHLVRRRGQEARLRCSPMKGHSHVYWYRQLPEEGLKFMVYLQKENIIDESGMPKERFSAEFPKEGPSILRIQQVVRGDSAAYFCASSPSQGAGTLYTFGSGTRLTVV.

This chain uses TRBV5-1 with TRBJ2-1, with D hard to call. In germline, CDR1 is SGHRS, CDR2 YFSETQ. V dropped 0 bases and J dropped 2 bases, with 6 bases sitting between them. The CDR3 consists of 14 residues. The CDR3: CASSLEPAYNEQFF. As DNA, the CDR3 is TGCGCCAGCAGCTTGGAGCCGGCCTACAATGAGCAGTTCTTC.

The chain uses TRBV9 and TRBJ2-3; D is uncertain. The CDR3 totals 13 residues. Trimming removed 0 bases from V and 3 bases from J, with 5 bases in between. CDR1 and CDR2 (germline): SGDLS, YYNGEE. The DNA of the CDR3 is TGTGCCAGCAGCGTAGCACTGACAGATACGCAGTATTTT. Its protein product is CASSVALTDTQYF. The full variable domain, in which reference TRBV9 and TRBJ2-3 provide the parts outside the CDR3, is DSGVTQTPKHLITATGQRVTLRCSPRSGDLSVYWYQQSLDQGLQFLIQYYNGEERAKGNILERFSAQQFPDLHSELNLSSLELGDSALYFCASSVALTDTQYFGPGTRLTVL.

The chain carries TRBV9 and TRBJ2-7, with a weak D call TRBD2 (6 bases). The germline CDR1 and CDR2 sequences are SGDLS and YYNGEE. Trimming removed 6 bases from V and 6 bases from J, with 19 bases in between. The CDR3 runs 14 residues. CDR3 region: CASNAGTSLGEQYF. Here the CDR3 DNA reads TGTGCCAGCAACGCCGGCACTAGCCTGGGCGAGCAGTACTTC.

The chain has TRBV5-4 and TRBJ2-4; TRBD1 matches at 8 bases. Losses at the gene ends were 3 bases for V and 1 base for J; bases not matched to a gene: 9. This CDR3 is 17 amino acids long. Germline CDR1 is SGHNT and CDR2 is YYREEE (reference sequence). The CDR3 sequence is CASSSSQGAGAKNIQYF. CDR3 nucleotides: TGTGCCAGCAGCTCAAGCCAGGGGGCAGGGGCCAAAAACATTCAGTACTTC.

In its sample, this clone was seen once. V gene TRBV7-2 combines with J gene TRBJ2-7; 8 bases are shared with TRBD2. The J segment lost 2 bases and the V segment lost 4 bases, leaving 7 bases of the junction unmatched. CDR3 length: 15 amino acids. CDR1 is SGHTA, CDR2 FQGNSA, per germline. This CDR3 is CASSSRGGGPYEQYF. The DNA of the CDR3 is TGTGCCAGCAGCTCCCGGGGGGGCGGCCCCTACGAGCAGTACTTC.

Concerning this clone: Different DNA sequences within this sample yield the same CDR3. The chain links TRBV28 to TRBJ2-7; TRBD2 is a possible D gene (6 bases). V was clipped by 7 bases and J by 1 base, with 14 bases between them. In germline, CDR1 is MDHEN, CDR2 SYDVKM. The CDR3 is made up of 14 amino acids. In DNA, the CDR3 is TGTGCCAGCACCGACGGGACTGCTTCCTACGAGCAGTACTTC. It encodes CASTDGTASYEQYF.

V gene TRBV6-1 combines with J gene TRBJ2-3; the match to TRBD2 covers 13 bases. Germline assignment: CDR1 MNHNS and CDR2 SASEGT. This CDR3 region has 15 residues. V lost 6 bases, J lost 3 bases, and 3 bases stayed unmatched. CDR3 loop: CASSGLAGDTDTQYF. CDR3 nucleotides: TGTGCCAGCAGCGGACTAGCGGGAGATACAGATACGCAGTATTTT.

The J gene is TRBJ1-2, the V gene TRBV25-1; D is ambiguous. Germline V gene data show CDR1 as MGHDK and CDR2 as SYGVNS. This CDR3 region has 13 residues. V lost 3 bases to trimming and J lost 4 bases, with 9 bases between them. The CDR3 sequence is CASSDNTFYGYTF. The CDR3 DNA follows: TGTGCCAGCAGTGACAACACATTCTATGGCTACACCTTC.